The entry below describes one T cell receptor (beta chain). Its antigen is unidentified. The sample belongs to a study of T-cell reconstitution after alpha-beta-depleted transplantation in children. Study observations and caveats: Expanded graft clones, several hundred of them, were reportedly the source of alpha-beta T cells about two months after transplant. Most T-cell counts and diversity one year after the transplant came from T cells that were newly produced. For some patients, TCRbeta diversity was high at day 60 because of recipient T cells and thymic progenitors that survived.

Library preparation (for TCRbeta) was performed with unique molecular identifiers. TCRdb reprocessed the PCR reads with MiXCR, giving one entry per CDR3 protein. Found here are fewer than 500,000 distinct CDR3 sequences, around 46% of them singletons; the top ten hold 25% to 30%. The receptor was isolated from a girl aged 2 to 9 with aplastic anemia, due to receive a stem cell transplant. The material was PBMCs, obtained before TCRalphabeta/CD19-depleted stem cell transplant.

The CDR3 nucleotides read TGCGCCAGCAGCCTCGGGACAGCCTATGACGAGCAGTACTTC. This codes for CASSLGTAYDEQYF. The genes are TRBV5-1 and TRBJ2-7; TRBD1 matches at 7 bases. The ends lost 4 bases at V and 5 bases at J; junction bases unmatched: 9. Per the germline V gene, CDR1 is SGHRS and CDR2 is YFSETQ. CDR3 length equals 14 residues. The full variable domain, completed using reference TRBV5-1 and TRBJ2-7, is KAGVTQTPRYLIKTRGQQVTLSCSPISGHRSVSWYQQTPGQGLQFLFEYFSETQRNKGNFPGRFSGRQFSNSRSEMNVSTLELGDSALYLCASSLGTAYDEQYFGPGTRLTVT.